This record looks at one TCR beta chain sequence and its context. Participants were aged about 18 to 90 years, lived in around 22 US areas, and enrolled virtually. Cohort placement rested on clinical history that participants reported themselves. Donors in Cohort 3 counted as recovered after two negative PCRs, clearance, or symptom resolution. This entry comes from a study of blood T cell repertoires in COVID-19. Study details: T cells, B-cell-depleted T cells, or PBMCs supplied cDNA or gDNA.

The V end was cut by 6 bases, the J end by 2 bases, with 39 bases between. The CDR3 has 23 residues. CDR1 and CDR2 from the germline V gene are WNHNN and SYGVQD (reference sequence). TCRdb's copy holds only in-frame clones and misses some; the assay was immunoSEQ multiplex PCR. The table shows roughly 280,000 clones, with 75% to 90% occurring only once. Sequences were obtained from PBMCs or T cells enriched from blood (not recorded which). This chain links TRBV10-1 with TRBJ2-3; D perhaps matches TRBD1 (9 bases). The TCR was taken from a young woman who had recovered from COVID-19. The CDR3 protein is CASSSPVTQGALGLAGYTDTQYF. The CDR3, as DNA: TGCGCCAGCAGCTCGCCAGTCACACAGGGGGCGCTGGGTTTAGCGGGATACACAGATACGCAGTATTTT.